The 17 T cell receptor beta chains reported below all come from one sample, sequenced in a study of cytomegalovirus exposure and HLA in healthy donors. 60 Vbeta and 13 Jbeta primers were used in PCR. Produced via immunoSEQ multiplex PCR; TCRdb's table is partial and in-frame only. The sample holds under 200,000 clones, 80% to 90% seen once. Sequencing was done on a sample of PBMCs. These receptors were obtained from a man in his thirties or forties in good health and CMV-seropositive.

The rearrangement links TRBV5-1 to TRBJ1-2; no firm D call. Germline loops: CDR1 SGHRS, CDR2 YFSETQ. Trimming shortened V by 4 bases and J by 7 bases, and 26 bases separated the two germline ends. This CDR3 contains 17 residues. CDR3 DNA sequence: TGCGCCAGCAGCCCCCTTGGGTCCCTCGGCATGGAGGGTGGCTACACCTTC. This sequence encodes CASSPLGSLGMEGGYTF.

The DNA for the CDR3 is TGCGCCAGCAGTCCCGAGCAGGGCGAGCAGTACTTC. It yields the protein CASSPEQGEQYF. The chain recombines TRBV10-1 with TRBJ2-7; D may be TRBD1 (5 bases). The CDR3 loop spans 12 amino acids. Trimming shortened V by 5 bases and J by 6 bases, and 11 bases separated the two germline ends. Per the germline V gene, CDR1 is WNHNN and CDR2 is SYGVQD (reference sequence).

J is TRBJ1-2 and V is TRBV9; D uncertain. Looked up from germline, CDR1 is SGDLS and CDR2 is YYNGEE. Trimming removed 5 bases from V and 0 bases from J, with 11 bases in between. The CDR3 spans 14 residues. The CDR3 DNA is TGTGCCAGCAGGCCGATACAAACTAACTATGGCTACACCTTC. Amino acid sequence: CASRPIQTNYGYTF. The full variable domain, in which reference TRBV9 and TRBJ1-2 provide the parts outside the CDR3, is DSGVTQTPKHLITATGQRVTLRCSPRSGDLSVYWYQQSLDQGLQFLIQYYNGEERAKGNILERFSAQQFPDLHSELNLSSLELGDSALYFCASRPIQTNYGYTFGSGTRLTVV.

The chain carries TRBV7-9 and TRBJ2-5; TRBD1 matches 9 bases. Germline trimming cut 10 bases from V and 5 bases from J; bases unmatched to any gene: 11. This CDR3 comprises 14 residues. Germline loops: CDR1 SEHNR, CDR2 FQNEAQ (reference sequence). CDR3 in amino acids: CAIEQGARKETQYF. The CDR3 nucleotides are TGTGCCATAGAACAGGGGGCGCGAAAGGAGACCCAGTACTTC.

The V call is TRBV7-9, the J call TRBJ2-3; D not resolved. Germline V gene sequence: CDR1 SEHNR, CDR2 FQNEAQ (reference sequence). The CDR3 extends over 14 amino acids. The germline V and J ends were trimmed by 3 bases and 4 bases, with 11 bases remaining between them. In DNA form, the CDR3 reads TGTGCCAGCAGCTTCTTTCGAGAGTCAGATACGCAGTATTTT. Its translation: CASSFFRESDTQYF. Drawing the rest from reference TRBV7-9 and TRBJ2-3, the complete variable domain is DTGVSQNPRHKITKRGQNVTFRCDPISEHNRLYWYRQTLGQGPEFLTYFQNEAQLEKSRLLSDRFSAERPKGSFSTLEIQRTEQGDSAMYLCASSFFRESDTQYFGPGTRLTVL.

This rearrangement joins TRBV7-6 to TRBJ1-1, with D perhaps matching TRBD1 (5 bases). Trimming removed 2 bases from V and 4 bases from J, with 8 bases in between. The CDR3 runs 13 residues. The germline V gene has CDR1 SGHVS and CDR2 FNYEAQ. CDR3 region: CASSLQGGTEAFF. The CDR3 DNA follows: TGTGCCAGCAGCTTACAGGGTGGCACTGAAGCTTTCTTT.

This clone was counted a single time. This chain links TRBV5-1 with TRBJ2-7, with a weak D call TRBD1 (5 bases). This CDR3 has 14 amino acids. V shed 4 bases and J shed 3 bases, with 14 bases lying between them. CDR1 is SGHRS and CDR2 is YFSETQ in the germline V gene. The CDR3 spells CASSPRQPSYEQYF. The CDR3 DNA reads as TGCGCCAGCAGCCCTCGACAGCCCAGCTACGAGCAGTACTTC.

Concerning this clone itself: Relative to the germline gene, one junction end is altered; a read error may explain this. DNA for the CDR3: TGTTCCAGCAGCTTAGAAGGGACAGGGACCTACGAGCAGTACTTC. This encodes CSSSLEGTGTYEQYF. This sequence joins TRBV7-9 and TRBJ2-7; 9 bases line up with TRBD1. The CDR3 has 15 amino acids. CDR1 SEHNR and CDR2 FQNEAQ come from the germline V gene (reference sequence).

V is TRBV11-3 and J is TRBJ2-6; possibly TRBD1 for D (5 bases). The CDR3 has 15 amino acids. V lost 6 bases, J lost 2 bases, and 11 bases lay in between. The germline gives CDR1 SGHNT, CDR2 YENEEA. Written as DNA, the CDR3 is TGTGCCAGCAGTCCAAGGGGCGCTGGGGCCAACGTCCTGACTTTC. It translates to CASSPRGAGANVLTF.

The chain couples TRBV9 to TRBJ2-1, with 13 positions matching TRBD2. Germline V gene sequence: CDR1 SGDLS, CDR2 YYNGEE. V trimming: 4 bases; J trimming: 7 bases; junction bases outside the gene matches: 11. The CDR3 covers 17 residues. As DNA, the CDR3 is TGTGCCAGCAGCCCCGCCGGACTAGCGGGAGATGGTAATGAGCAGTTCTTC. This gives the protein CASSPAGLAGDGNEQFF.

The V call is TRBV25-1, the J call TRBJ1-1; 8 bases are shared with TRBD1. The CDR3 runs 14 residues. Germline V gene data show CDR1 as MGHDK and CDR2 as SYGVNS. Losses at the gene ends were 7 bases for V and 4 bases for J; bases not matched to a gene: 8. The CDR3 here is CASTPGQGTTEAFF. As DNA, the CDR3 is TGTGCCAGCACCCCCGGACAGGGAACCACTGAAGCTTTCTTT.

The J gene is TRBJ2-7, the V gene TRBV9, with D tentatively TRBD2 (6 bases). V shed 4 bases and J shed 2 bases, with 16 bases lying between them. This CDR3 is 15 amino acids long. CDR1 and CDR2 from the germline V gene are SGDLS and YYNGEE. In DNA, the CDR3 is TGTGCCAGCAGCCCCGGGGGAGACAGTCCCTACGAGCAGTACTTC. Translated, it gives CASSPGGDSPYEQYF. Variable domain in full (rest from reference TRBV9 and TRBJ2-7): DSGVTQTPKHLITATGQRVTLRCSPRSGDLSVYWYQQSLDQGLQFLIQYYNGEERAKGNILERFSAQQFPDLHSELNLSSLELGDSALYFCASSPGGDSPYEQYFGPGTRLTVT.

This clone was seen a few times. This chain links TRBV7-6 with TRBJ2-5; a weak D match, TRBD1 (6 bases). This CDR3 region has 16 residues. From germline, CDR1 is SGHVS and CDR2 FNYEAQ. V shed 2 bases and J shed 2 bases, with 15 bases lying between them. CDR3 sequence: CASSLSGAGAQETQYF. CDR3 in DNA: TGTGCCAGCAGCTTATCCGGGGCAGGGGCTCAAGAGACCCAGTACTTC.

The chain joins TRBV7-9 to TRBJ2-1; the match to TRBD2 covers 11 bases. The CDR3 spans 15 residues. Germline V lookup: CDR1 SEHNR, CDR2 FQNEAQ (reference sequence). The V and J ends lost 5 bases and 3 bases, in that order; junction bases with no gene match: 3. The CDR3 loop reads CASSHSGGGYNEQFF. CDR3 sequence (DNA): TGTGCCAGCAGCCATAGCGGGGGGGGCTACAATGAGCAGTTCTTC.

The rearrangement uses TRBV18 and TRBJ1-2; D is perhaps TRBD1 (5 bases). Looked up from germline, CDR1 is KGHSH and CDR2 is LQKENI. Trimming took 1 base from V and 0 from J, leaving 15 bases between them. The CDR3 is made up of 17 amino acids. The CDR3: CASSPQRQQASNYGYTF. CDR3 bases: TGTGCCAGCTCACCACAAAGGCAACAGGCGTCTAACTATGGCTACACCTTC.

The chain uses TRBV10-2 and TRBJ2-1; TRBD1 agrees at 9 bases. The length of the CDR3 is 19 residues. V lost 2 bases to trimming and J lost 7 bases; unmatched junction nucleotides: 18. CDR1 is WSHSY and CDR2 is SAAADI in the germline V gene. The CDR3 loop is CASSEVTGGSGVQFNEQFF. In DNA form, the CDR3 reads TGCGCCAGCAGTGAGGTCACAGGGGGCTCTGGAGTACAGTTTAATGAGCAGTTCTTC.

The rearrangement joins TRBV4-2 to TRBJ2-1; TRBD2 might be the D (5 bases). Germline CDR1 is LGHNA and CDR2 is YNFKEQ. The CDR3 is 17 amino acids. Between the trimmed V and J ends, which lost 0 bases and 0 bases, there was a span of 12 bases. The CDR3 loop reads CASSQDSRGISYNEQFF. As DNA, the CDR3 is TGTGCCAGCAGCCAAGATTCCCGGGGAATCTCCTACAATGAGCAGTTCTTC.